The clone carrying this TCR beta chain was recorded only once. Antigen: not known. These data are taken from a study of OX40 agonist ivuxolimab in advanced cancers. As for the study in general: With ivuxolimab, an agonistic anti-OX40 (CD134) antibody, patients were treated. Under the entry rules, prior anti-PD-1, anti-PD-L1 or anti-CTLA-4 therapy was allowed, and around 36% had some.

Data came from immunoSEQ multiplex PCR; TCRdb stores just in-frame clones and leaves some out. Counted here are about 46,000 clones, around nine tenths occurring once; the ten biggest clones make up roughly 10%. The study, taken as a whole, reports: Among the lowest peripheral clonal expansion occurred in 0.1-3.0 mg/kg partial responders. Dosing at 0.1 to 3.0 mg/kg was accompanied by clonal expansion of CD4+ and CD8+ blood T cells by week 6.

This clonotype originated in an adult with an advanced solid tumor such as melanoma, head and neck, liver or kidney cancer. The sequenced sample was CD4+ or CD8+ T cells sorted from blood, obtained in a trial of the OX40 agonist ivuxolimab.

The CDR3 DNA follows: TGTGCCAGCAGCTTGCGACTAGCGGAAGAGACCCAGTACTTC. Its protein is CASSLRLAEETQYF. The V call is TRBV5-6, the J call TRBJ2-5; 9 bases agree with TRBD2. CDR3 length: 14 residues. From germline, CDR1 is SGHDT and CDR2 YYEEEE. V lost 1 base, J lost 3 bases, and 1 base stayed unmatched.